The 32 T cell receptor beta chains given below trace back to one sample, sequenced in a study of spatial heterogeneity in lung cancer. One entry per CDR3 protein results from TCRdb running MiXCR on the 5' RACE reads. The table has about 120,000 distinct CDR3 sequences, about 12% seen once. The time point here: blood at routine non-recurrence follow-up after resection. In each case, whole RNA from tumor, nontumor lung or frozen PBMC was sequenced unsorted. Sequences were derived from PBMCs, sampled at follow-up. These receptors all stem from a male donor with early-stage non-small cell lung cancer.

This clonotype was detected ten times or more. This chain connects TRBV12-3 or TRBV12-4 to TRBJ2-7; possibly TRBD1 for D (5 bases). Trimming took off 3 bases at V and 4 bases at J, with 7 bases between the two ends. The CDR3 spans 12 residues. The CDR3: CASSFRVYEQYF. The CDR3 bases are TGTGCCAGCAGTTTCAGGGTTTACGAGCAGTACTTC.

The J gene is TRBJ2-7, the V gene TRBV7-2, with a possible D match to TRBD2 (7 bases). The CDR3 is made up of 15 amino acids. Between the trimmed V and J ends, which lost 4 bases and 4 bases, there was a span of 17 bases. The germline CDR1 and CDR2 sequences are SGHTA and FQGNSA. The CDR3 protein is CASSSTPGGQYEQYF. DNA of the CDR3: TGTGCCAGCAGCTCAACCCCCGGGGGGCAGTACGAGCAGTACTTC.

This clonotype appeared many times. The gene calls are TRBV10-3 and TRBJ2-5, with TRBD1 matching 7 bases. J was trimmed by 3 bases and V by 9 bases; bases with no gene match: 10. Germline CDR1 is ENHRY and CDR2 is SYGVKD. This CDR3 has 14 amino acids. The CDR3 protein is CAIRLGQAEETQYF. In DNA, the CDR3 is TGTGCCATAAGACTCGGACAGGCCGAAGAGACCCAGTACTTC.

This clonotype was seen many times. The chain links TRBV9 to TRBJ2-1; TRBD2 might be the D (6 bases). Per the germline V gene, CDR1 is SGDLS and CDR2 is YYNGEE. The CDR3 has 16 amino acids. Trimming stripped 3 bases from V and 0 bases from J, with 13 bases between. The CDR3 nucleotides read TGTGCCAGCAGCGGGGCCCACGGGAGCTCCTACAATGAGCAGTTCTTC. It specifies CASSGAHGSSYNEQFF.

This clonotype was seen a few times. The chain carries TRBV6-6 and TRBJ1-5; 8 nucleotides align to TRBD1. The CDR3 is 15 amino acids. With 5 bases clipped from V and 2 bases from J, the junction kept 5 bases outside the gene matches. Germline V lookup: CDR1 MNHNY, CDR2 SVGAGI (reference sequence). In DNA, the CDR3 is TGTGCCAGCAGTGCCCCGGGACAGGGCAATCAGCCCCAGCATTTT. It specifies CASSAPGQGNQPQHF.

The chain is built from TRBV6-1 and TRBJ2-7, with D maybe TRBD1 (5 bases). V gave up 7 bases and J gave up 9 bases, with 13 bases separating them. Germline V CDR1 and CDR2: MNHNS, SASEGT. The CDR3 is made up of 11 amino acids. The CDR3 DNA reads TGTGCCAGCAAGACATCCCAGGGGCAGTACTTC. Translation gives CASKTSQGQYF.

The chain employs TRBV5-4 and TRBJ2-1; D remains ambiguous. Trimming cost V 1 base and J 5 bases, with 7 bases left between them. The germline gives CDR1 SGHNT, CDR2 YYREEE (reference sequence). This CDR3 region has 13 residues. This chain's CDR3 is CASSLRIDNEQFF. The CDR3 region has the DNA TGTGCCAGCAGCTTGCGCATCGACAATGAGCAGTTCTTC.

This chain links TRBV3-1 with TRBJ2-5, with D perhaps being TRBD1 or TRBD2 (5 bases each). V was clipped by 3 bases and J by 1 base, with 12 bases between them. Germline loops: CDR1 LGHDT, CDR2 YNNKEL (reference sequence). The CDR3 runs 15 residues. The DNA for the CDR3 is TGTGCCAGCAGCCAGCCTTCGGGGACCCAAGAGACCCAGTACTTC. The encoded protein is CASSQPSGTQETQYF.

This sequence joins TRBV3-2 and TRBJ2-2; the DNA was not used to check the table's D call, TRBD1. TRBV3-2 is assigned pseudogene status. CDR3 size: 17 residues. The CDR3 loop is CASSRLRPGENTGELFF. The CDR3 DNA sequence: TGTGCCAGCAGCCGACTGAGGCCGGGGGAGAACACCGGGGAGCTGTTTTTT.

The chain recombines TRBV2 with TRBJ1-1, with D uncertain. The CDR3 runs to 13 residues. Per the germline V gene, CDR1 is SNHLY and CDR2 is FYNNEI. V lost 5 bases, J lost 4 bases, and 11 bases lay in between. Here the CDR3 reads CASSRWRSTEAFF. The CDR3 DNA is TGTGCCAGCAGTCGGTGGAGAAGCACTGAAGCTTTCTTT.

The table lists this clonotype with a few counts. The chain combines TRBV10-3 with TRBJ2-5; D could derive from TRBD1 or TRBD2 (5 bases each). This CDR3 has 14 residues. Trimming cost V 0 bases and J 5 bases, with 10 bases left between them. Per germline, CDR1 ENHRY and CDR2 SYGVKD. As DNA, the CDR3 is TGTGCCATCAGTGAGTCGGGCAGGGAGGAGACCCAGTACTTC. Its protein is CAISESGREETQYF.

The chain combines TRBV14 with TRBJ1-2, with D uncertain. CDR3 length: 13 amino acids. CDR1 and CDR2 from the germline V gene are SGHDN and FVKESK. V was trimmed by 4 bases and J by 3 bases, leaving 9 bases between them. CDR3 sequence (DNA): TGTGCCAGCAGCCGGGAGGCATACTATGGCTACACCTTC. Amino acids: CASSREAYYGYTF.

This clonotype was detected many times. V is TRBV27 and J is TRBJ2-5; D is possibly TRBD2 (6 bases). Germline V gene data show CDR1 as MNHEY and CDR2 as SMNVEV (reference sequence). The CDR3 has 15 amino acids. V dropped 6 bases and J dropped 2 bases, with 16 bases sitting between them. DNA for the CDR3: TGTGCCAGCAGCCCGTGGGGACGGGGGCAAGAGACCCAGTACTTC. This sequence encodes CASSPWGRGQETQYF.

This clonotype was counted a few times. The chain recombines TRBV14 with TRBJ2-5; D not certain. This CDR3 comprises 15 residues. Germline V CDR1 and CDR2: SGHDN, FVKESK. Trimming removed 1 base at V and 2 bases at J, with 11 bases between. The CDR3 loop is CASSQALGRQETQYF. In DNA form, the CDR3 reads TGTGCCAGCAGCCAAGCGCTGGGTAGGCAAGAGACCCAGTACTTC.

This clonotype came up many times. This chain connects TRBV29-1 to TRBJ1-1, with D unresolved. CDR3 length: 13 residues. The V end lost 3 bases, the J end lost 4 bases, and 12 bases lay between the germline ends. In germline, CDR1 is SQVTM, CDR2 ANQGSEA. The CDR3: CSVEYQKGTEAFF. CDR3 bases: TGCAGCGTTGAGTATCAGAAGGGCACTGAAGCTTTCTTT.

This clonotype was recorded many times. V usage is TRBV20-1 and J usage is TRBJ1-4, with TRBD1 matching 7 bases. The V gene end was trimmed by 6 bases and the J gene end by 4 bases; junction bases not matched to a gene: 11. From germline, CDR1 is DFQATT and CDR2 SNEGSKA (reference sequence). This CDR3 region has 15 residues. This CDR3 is CSAGGGDSLNEKLFF. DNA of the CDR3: TGCAGTGCCGGGGGCGGGGACAGCCTTAATGAAAAACTGTTTTTT.

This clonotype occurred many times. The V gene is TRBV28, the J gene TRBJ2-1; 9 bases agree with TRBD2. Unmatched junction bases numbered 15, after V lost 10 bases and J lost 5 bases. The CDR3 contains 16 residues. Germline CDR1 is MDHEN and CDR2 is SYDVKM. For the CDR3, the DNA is TGTGCCACCCGAGAAGTGGCGGGGGGGCCCCACAATGAGCAGTTCTTC. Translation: CATREVAGGPHNEQFF.

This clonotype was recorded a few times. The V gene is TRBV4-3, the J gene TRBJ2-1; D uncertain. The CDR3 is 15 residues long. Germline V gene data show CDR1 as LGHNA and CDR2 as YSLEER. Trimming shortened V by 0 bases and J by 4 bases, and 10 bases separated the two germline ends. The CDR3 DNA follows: TGCGCCAGCAGCCAAGAGGGCAGACGATACAATGAGCAGTTCTTC. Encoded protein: CASSQEGRRYNEQFF.

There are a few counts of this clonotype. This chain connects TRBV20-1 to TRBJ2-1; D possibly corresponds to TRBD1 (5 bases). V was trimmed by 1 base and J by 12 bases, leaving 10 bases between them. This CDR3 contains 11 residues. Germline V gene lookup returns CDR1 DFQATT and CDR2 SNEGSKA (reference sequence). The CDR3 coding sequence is TGCAGTGCTAGAGGAGCAGGGCTGCAGTTCTTC. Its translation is CSARGAGLQFF.

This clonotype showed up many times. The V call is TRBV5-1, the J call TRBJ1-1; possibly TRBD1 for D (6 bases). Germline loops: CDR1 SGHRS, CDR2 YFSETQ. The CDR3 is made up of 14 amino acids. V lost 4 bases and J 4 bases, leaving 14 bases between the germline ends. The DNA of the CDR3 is TGCGCCAGCAGCACCGCAGGGGCTACCACTGAAGCTTTCTTT. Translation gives CASSTAGATTEAFF.

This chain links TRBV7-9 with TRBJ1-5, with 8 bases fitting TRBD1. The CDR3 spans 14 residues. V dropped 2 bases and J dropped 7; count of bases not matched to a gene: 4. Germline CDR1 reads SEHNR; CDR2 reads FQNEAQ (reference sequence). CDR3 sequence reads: CASSLQGAEQPQHF. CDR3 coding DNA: TGTGCCAGCAGCTTACAGGGGGCGGAACAGCCCCAGCATTTT. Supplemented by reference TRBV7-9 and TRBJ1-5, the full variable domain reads DTGVSQNPRHKITKRGQNVTFRCDPISEHNRLYWYRQTLGQGPEFLTYFQNEAQLEKSRLLSDRFSAERPKGSFSTLEIQRTEQGDSAMYLCASSLQGAEQPQHFGDGTRLSIL.

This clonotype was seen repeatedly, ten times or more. CDR3 in DNA: TGCAGCTTCGCCGGGGACTCTGGAAACACCATATATTTT. Protein product: CSFAGDSGNTIYF. The chain combines TRBV29-1 with TRBJ1-3; D not certain. The CDR3 runs to 13 residues. V lost 8 bases, J lost 0 bases, and 11 bases lay in between. The germline gives CDR1 SQVTM, CDR2 ANQGSEA.

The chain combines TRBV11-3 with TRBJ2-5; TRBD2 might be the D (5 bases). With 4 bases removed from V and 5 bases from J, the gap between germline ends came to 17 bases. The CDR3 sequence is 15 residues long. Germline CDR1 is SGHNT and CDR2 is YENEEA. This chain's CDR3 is CASSSHGTRGETQYF. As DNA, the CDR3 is TGTGCCAGCAGCTCACATGGCACTAGAGGCGAGACCCAGTACTTC.

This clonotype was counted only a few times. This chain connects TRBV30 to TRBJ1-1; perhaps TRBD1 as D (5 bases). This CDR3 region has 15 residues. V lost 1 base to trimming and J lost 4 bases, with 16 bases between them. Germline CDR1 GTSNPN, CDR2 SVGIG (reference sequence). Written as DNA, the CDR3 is TGTGCCTGGAGTGCCCAAGCGGGCAGGGTCACTGAAGCTTTCTTT. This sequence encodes CAWSAQAGRVTEAFF.

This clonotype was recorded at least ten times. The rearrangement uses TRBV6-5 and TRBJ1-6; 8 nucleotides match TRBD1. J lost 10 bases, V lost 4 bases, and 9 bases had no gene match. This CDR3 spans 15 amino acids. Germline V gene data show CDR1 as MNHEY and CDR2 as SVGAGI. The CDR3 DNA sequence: TGTGCCAGCAGTTCGGGACAGGCTGGGCGGTCACCCCTCCACTTT. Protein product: CASSSGQAGRSPLHF.

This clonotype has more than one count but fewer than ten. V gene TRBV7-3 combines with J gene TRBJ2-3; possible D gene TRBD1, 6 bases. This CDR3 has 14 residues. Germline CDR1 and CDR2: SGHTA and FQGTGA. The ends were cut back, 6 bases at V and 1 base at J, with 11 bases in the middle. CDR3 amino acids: CASSSNRGTDTQYF. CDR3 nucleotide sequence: TGTGCCAGCAGTTCGAACAGGGGCACAGATACGCAGTATTTT.

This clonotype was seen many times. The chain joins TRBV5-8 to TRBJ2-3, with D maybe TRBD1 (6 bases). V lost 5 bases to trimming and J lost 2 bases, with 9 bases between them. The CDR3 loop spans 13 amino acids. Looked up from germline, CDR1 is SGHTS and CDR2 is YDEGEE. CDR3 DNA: TGTGCCAGCAGTCACAGGGACACAGATACGCAGTATTTT. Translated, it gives CASSHRDTDTQYF.

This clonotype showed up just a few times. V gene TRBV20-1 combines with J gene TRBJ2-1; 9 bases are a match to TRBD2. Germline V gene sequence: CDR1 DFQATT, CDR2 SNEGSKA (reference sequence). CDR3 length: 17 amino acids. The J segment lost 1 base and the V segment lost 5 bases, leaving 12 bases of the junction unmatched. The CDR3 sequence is CSAPPSVAGVSYNEQFF. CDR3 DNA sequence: TGCAGTGCTCCCCCTTCGGTAGCGGGGGTTTCCTACAATGAGCAGTTCTTC.

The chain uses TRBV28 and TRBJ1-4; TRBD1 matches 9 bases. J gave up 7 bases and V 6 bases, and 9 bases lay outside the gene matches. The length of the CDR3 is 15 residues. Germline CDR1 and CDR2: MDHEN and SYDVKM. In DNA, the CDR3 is TGTGCCAGCAGGGACCGGGACAGGGTGGTTGAAAAACTGTTTTTT. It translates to CASRDRDRVVEKLFF.

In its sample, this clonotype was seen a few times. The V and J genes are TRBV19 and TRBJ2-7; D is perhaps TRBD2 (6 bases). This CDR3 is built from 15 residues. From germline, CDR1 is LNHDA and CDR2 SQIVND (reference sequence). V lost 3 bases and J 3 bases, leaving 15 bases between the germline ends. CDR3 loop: CASSIGGTEFYEQYF. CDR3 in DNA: TGTGCCAGTAGTATTGGGGGGACGGAGTTCTACGAGCAGTACTTC.

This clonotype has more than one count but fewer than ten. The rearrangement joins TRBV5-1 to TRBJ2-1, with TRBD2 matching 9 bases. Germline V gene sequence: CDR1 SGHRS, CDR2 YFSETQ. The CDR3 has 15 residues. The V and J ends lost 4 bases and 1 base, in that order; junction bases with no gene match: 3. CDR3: CASSVSGGSYNEQFF. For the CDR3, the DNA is TGCGCCAGCAGCGTTAGCGGGGGTTCCTACAATGAGCAGTTCTTC.

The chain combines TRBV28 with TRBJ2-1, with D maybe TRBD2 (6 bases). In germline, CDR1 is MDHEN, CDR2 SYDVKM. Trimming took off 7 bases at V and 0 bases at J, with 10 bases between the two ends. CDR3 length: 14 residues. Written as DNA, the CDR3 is TGTGCCAGCACCCGGGGGATCTCCTACAATGAGCAGTTCTTC. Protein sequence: CASTRGISYNEQFF.